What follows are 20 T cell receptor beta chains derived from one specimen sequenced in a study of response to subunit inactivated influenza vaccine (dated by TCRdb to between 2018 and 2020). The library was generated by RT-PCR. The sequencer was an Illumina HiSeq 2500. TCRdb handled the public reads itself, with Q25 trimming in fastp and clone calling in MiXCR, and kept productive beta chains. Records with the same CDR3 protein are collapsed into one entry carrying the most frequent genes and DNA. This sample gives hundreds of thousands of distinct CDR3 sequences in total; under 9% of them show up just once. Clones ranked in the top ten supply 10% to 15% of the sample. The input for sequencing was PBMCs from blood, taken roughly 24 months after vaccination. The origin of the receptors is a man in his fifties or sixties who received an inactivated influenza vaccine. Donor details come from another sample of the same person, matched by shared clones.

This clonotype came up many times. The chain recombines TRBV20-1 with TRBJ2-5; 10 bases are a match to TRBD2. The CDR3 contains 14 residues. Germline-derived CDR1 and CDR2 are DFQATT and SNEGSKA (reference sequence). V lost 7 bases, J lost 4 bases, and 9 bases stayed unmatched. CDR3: CSGEREGVRETQYF. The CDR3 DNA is TGCAGTGGTGAGCGGGAGGGCGTTAGAGAGACCCAGTACTTC.

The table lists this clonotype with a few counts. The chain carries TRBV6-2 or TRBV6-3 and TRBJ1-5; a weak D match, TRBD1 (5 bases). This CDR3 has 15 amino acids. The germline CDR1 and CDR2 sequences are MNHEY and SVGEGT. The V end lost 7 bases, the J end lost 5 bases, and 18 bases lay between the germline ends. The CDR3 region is CASNPRGGWDQPQHF. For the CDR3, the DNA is TGTGCCAGCAACCCCCGGGGGGGGTGGGATCAGCCCCAGCATTTT.

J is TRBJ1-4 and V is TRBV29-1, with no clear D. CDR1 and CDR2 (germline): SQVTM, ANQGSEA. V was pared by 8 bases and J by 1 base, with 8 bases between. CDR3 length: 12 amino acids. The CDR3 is CSSPRTNEKLFF. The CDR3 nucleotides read TGCAGCTCACCCAGAACTAATGAAAAACTGTTTTTT.

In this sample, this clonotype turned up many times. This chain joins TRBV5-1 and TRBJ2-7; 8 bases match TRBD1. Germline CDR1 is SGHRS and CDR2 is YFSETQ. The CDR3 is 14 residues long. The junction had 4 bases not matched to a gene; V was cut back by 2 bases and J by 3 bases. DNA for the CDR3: TGCGCCAGCAGCTTCGACAGGGGAAGCTACGAGCAGTACTTC. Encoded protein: CASSFDRGSYEQYF.

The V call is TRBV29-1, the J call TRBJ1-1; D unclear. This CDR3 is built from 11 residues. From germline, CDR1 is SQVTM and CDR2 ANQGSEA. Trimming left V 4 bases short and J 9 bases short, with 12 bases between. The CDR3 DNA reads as TGCAGCGTTGGGGATAGGACTAAAGCTTTCTTT. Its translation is CSVGDRTKAFF.

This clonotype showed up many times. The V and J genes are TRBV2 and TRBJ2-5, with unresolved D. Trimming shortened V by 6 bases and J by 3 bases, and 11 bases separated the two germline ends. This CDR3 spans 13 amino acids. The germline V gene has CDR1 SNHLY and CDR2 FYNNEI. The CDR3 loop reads CASRINHKETQYF. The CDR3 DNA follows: TGTGCCAGCAGGATAAACCATAAAGAGACCCAGTACTTC.

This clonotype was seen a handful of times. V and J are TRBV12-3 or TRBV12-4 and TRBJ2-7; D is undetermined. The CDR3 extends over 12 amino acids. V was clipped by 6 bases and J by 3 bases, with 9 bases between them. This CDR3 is CASRVDLYEQYF. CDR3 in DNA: TGTGCCAGCAGGGTGGACCTCTACGAGCAGTACTTC.

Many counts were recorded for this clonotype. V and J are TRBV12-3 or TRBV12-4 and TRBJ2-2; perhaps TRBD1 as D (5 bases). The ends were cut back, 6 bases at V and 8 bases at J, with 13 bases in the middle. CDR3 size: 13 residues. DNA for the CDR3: TGTGCCAGCAGGCCAGGGTTTGCAGGGGAGCTGTTTTTT. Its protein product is CASRPGFAGELFF.

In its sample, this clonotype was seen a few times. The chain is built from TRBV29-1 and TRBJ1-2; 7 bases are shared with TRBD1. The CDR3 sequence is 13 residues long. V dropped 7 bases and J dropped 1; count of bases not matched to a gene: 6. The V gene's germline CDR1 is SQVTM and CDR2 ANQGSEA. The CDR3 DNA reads TGCAGCGCCGGGACAGATGATAACTATGGCTACACCTTC. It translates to CSAGTDDNYGYTF.

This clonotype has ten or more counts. This chain's CDR3 is CASRRQGWDEKLFF. In nucleotides, the CDR3 is TGTGCCAGCAGGCGACAGGGTTGGGATGAAAAACTGTTTTTT. The chain links TRBV12-3 or TRBV12-4 to TRBJ1-4; TRBD1 matches at 7 bases. The CDR3 covers 14 residues. Unmatched junction bases numbered 7, after V lost 6 bases and J lost 6 bases.

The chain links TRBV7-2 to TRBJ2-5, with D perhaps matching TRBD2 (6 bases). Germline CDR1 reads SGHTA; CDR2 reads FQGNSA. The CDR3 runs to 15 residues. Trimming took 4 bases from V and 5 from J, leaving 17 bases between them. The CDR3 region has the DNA TGTGCCAGCAGCTCGATGGGACTTCCGAGGGAGACCCAGTACTTC. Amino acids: CASSSMGLPRETQYF.

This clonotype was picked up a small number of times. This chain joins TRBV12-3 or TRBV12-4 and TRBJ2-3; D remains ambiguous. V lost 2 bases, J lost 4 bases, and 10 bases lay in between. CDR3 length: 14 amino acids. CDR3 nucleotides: TGTGCCAGCAGTTTATCGTCCATCCCAGATACGCAGTATTTT. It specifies CASSLSSIPDTQYF.

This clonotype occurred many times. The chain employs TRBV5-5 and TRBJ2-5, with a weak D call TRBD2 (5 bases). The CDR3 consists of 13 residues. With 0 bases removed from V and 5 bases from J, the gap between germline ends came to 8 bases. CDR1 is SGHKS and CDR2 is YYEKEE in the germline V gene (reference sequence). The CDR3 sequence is CASSLAWRETQYF. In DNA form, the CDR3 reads TGTGCCAGCAGCTTGGCCTGGAGGGAGACCCAGTACTTC.

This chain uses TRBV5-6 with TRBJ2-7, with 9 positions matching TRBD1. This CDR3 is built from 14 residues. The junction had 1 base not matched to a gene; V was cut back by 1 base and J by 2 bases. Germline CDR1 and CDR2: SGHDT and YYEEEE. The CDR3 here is CASSLRQGAYEQYF. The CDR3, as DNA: TGTGCCAGCAGCTTGAGACAGGGGGCCTACGAGCAGTACTTC.

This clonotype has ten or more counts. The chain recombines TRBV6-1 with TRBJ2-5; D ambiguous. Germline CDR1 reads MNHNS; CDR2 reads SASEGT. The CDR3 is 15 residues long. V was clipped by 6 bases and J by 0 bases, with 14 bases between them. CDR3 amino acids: CASSPHGQYQETQYF. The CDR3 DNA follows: TGTGCCAGCAGCCCACACGGGCAGTACCAAGAGACCCAGTACTTC.

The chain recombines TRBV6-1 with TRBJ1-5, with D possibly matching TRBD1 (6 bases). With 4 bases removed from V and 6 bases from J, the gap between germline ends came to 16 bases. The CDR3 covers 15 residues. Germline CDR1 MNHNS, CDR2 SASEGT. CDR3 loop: CASSVSGRGGQPQHF. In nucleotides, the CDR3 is TGTGCCAGCAGTGTATCGGGCAGGGGAGGTCAGCCCCAGCATTTT.

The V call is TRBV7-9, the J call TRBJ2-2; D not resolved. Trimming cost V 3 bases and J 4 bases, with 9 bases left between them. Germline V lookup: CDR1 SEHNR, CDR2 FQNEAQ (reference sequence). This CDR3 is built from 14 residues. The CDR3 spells CASSLNGPTGELFF. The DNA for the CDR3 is TGTGCCAGCAGCTTGAATGGGCCCACCGGGGAGCTGTTTTTT.

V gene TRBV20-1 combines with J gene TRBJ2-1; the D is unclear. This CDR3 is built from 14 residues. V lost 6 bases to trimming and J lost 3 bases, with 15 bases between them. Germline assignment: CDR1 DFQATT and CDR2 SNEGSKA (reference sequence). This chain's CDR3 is CSAKNSNFYNEQFF. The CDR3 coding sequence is TGCAGTGCCAAAAACTCGAACTTCTACAATGAGCAGTTCTTC.

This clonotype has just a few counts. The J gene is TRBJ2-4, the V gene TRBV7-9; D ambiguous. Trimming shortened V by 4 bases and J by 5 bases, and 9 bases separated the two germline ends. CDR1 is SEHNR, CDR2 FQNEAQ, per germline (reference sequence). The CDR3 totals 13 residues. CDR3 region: CASSSPNENIQYF. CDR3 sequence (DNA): TGTGCCAGCAGCTCCCCAAACGAAAACATTCAGTACTTC.

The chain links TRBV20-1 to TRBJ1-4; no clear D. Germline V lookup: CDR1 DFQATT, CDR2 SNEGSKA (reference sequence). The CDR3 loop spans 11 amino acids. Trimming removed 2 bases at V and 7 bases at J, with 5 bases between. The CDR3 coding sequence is TGCAGTGCTAGATTGGGTGAAAAACTGTTTTTT. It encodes CSARLGEKLFF.